Listed here are 18 T cell receptor beta chains from one sample, sequenced in a study of T cell clonality in common variable immunodeficiency. Sequenced by immunoSEQ multiplex PCR; TCRdb stores in-frame clones only, minus some. Listed here are about 66,000 clones without any singletons, the top ten holding 1.5% to 2%. Sequenced input: peripheral blood mononuclear cells. Receptors were obtained from a person aged 18 to 70 in good health.

For this clone: The read is 3 residues too short to cover the CDR3 end, so that end is filled in from the germline J gene. The chain joins TRBV5-1 to TRBJ2-5; 9 bases agree with TRBD1. The germline V gene has CDR1 SGHRS and CDR2 YFSETQ. With V trimmed by 3 bases and J by 1 base, 1 base remained unmatched. The CDR3 loop spans 14 amino acids. The covered CDR3 bases are TGCGCCAGCAGCTCGGGACAGGGCCAAGAGACC. Encoded protein: CASSSGQGQET. The CDR3 in its entirety is CASSSGQGQETQYF.

This clone has at least ten counts. The read gets to within 3 residues of the CDR3 end, and the germline J gene fills in the rest. The chain is built from TRBV30 and TRBJ2-2, with D perhaps being TRBD1 or TRBD2 (5 bases each). Germline loops: CDR1 GTSNPN, CDR2 SVGIG (reference sequence). The CDR3 extends over 11 amino acids. The sequenced CDR3 bases are TGTGCCGGATCAAGAACAGGAGGG. It codes for CAGSRTGG. The CDR3 in full is CAGSRTGGLFF.

This clone was counted many times. The read ends 3 residues shy of where the CDR3 ends; the end is completed using the germline J gene. This chain joins TRBV30 and TRBJ2-1; D is possibly TRBD2 (6 bases). The CDR3 has 15 residues. Trimming removed 4 bases at V and 5 bases at J, with 18 bases between. Germline CDR1 GTSNPN, CDR2 SVGIG (reference sequence). CDR3 DNA (partial): TGTGCCTGGACCAGGCGGTCGGTAGCGGACAATGAG. This sequence encodes CAWTRRSVADNE. The CDR3 in its entirety is CAWTRRSVADNEQFF.

This clone occurred many times. The read comes to an end 3 residues before the CDR3 does, leaving the germline J gene to fill in the end. V is TRBV7-9 and J is TRBJ1-2, with D possibly TRBD1 on 5 matching bases. The V end lost 7 bases, the J end lost 6 bases, and 15 bases lay between the germline ends. This CDR3 has 13 residues. Germline V gene sequence: CDR1 SEHNR, CDR2 FQNEAQ (reference sequence). CDR3 protein: CASILTVADGYTF. The part of the CDR3 DNA that was read is TGTGCCAGCATCCTGACAGTCGCAGATGGC.

This clone was picked up many times. Read sequence stops 3 residues before the CDR3 end, and the germline J gene provides the missing end. J is TRBJ2-7 and V is TRBV20-1, with D perhaps TRBD2 (5 bases). Trimming left V 5 bases short and J 5 bases short, with 22 bases between. The CDR3 runs 15 residues. CDR1 and CDR2 (germline): DFQATT, SNEGSKA (reference sequence). CDR3: CSAPRDGVGFDEQYF. Partial CDR3 DNA: TGCAGTGCTCCCCGAGACGGGGTTGGGTTCGACGAG.

This clone was recorded at least ten times. The CDR3 end is not reached by the read, which stops 3 residues before it; the germline J gene fills it in. V and J are TRBV6-1 and TRBJ2-1, with 7 positions matching TRBD2. The CDR3 is 14 residues long. After removal of 1 base from V and 7 bases from J, the junction contained 4 bases not matched to a gene. Looked up from germline, CDR1 is MNHNS and CDR2 is SASEGT. CDR3: CASSEGRGGNEQFF. The part of the CDR3 DNA that was read is TGTGCCAGCAGTGAAGGAAGGGGAGGGAATGAG.

This clone has a count of ten or more. The observed sequence ends 3 residues before the CDR3 terminus, with the missing tail filled in from the germline J gene. The genes are TRBV7-9 and TRBJ2-7; TRBD1 might be the D (5 bases). The germline CDR1 and CDR2 sequences are SEHNR and FQNEAQ (reference sequence). The CDR3 length is 15 residues. Trimming took 1 base from V and 4 from J, leaving 14 bases between them. CDR3 region: CASSLVRQGIYEQYF. Partial CDR3 DNA: TGTGCCAGCAGCTTAGTTCGGCAGGGTATATACGAG.

There are many counts of this clone. Read coverage stops 3 residues before the CDR3 terminus; the germline J gene supplies the remainder. Other DNA variants within this sample encode the same CDR3. This chain joins TRBV10-2 and TRBJ2-2, with TRBD2 matching over 14 bases. The V segment lost 8 bases and the J segment 6 bases; nucleotides outside the gene matches: 11. CDR1 and CDR2 from the germline V gene are WSHSY and SAAADI. This CDR3 is 17 amino acids long. The sequenced part of the CDR3 DNA is TGCGCCAGCCGTTGGACTAGCGGGGGGATCTGGGCCGGGGAG. Its translation is CASRWTSGGIWAGE. The CDR3 reads in full as CASRWTSGGIWAGELFF.

In its sample, this clone was seen many times. With the read ending 3 residues before the CDR3 end, the germline J gene is used to fill in that end. The rearrangement joins TRBV20-1 to TRBJ2-3; 7 bases are shared with TRBD1. V was clipped by 6 bases and J by 5 bases; unmatched bases: 14. The germline V gene has CDR1 DFQATT and CDR2 SNEGSKA (reference sequence). CDR3 length: 15 residues. The CDR3 bases that were read are TGCAGTGCGACCAGGGACAGCTCGGCCGGAGATACG. Translated, it gives CSATRDSSAGDT. The entire CDR3 reads CSATRDSSAGDTQYF.

Note on this clone: The read finishes 3 residues shy of the CDR3 end, and the germline J gene is used to complete it. The chain uses TRBV2 and TRBJ2-1; D may be TRBD1 (5 bases). Trimming took off 6 bases at V and 2 bases at J, with 14 bases between the two ends. Germline CDR1 is SNHLY and CDR2 is FYNNEI. The CDR3 has 15 amino acids. The CDR3: CASSPSTGPYNEQFF. Incomplete CDR3 DNA: TGTGCCAGCAGCCCGAGTACAGGCCCCTACAATGAG.

This clone was seen ten or more times. The read comes to an end 3 residues before the CDR3 does, leaving the germline J gene to fill in the end. This rearrangement joins TRBV5-6 to TRBJ2-7; TRBD2 is a possible D gene (7 bases). This CDR3 spans 15 amino acids. Per the germline V gene, CDR1 is SGHDT and CDR2 is YYEEEE. V lost 4 bases and J lost 3, with 17 bases in between. This CDR3 is CASSLFTGRDYEQYF. Incomplete CDR3 DNA: TGTGCCAGCAGCCTATTTACAGGGAGGGACTACGAG. Full variable domain (remainder filled in from reference TRBV5-6 and TRBJ2-7): DAGVTQSPTHLIKTRGQQVTLRCSPKSGHDTVSWYQQALGQGPQFIFQYYEEEERQRGNFPDRFSGHQFPNYSSELNVNALLLGDSALYLCASSLFTGRDYEQYFGPGTRLTVT.

This clone was observed at least ten times. The read falls 3 residues short of the CDR3 end, and the missing part is taken from the germline J gene. The V and J genes are TRBV20-1 and TRBJ1-4; D gene unclear. The CDR3 loop spans 14 amino acids. From germline, CDR1 is DFQATT and CDR2 SNEGSKA (reference sequence). The ends were cut back, 0 bases at V and 4 bases at J, with 9 bases in the middle. The CDR3 reads CSARDESGNEKLFF. The DNA read from the CDR3 is TGCAGTGCTAGAGATGAGAGCGGTAATGAAAAA.

This clone has a count of ten or more. From the germline J gene comes the end of the CDR3, since the read stops 3 residues before it. This chain uses TRBV20-1 with TRBJ1-3; D not resolved. The germline gives CDR1 DFQATT, CDR2 SNEGSKA (reference sequence). Trimming stripped 6 bases from V and 2 bases from J, with 8 bases between. The CDR3 extends over 12 amino acids. The covered CDR3 bases are TGCAGTGCACCGACTCCTGGAAACACC. This encodes CSAPTPGNT. The CDR3 reads in full as CSAPTPGNTIYF.

This clone was recorded at least ten times. An end of the junction differs from the germline gene, which may be a read error. The CDR3 goes on 3 residues after the read ends, and that part is filled in from the germline J gene. V is TRBV7-7 and J is TRBJ2-7; D possibly corresponds to TRBD1 (7 bases). Germline-derived CDR1 and CDR2 are SSHAT and FNYEAQ (reference sequence). The CDR3 extends over 15 amino acids. The sequenced part of the CDR3 DNA is TGTGCTAGCAGTGTCAACAGGGGAGGTTCCTACGAG. It encodes CASSVNRGGSYE. The entire CDR3 protein is CASSVNRGGSYEQYF.

Many counts were recorded for this clone. The read halts 3 residues ahead of the CDR3 end, with the missing end drawn from the germline J gene. This chain connects TRBV5-1 to TRBJ1-1; tentative D call: TRBD1 (5 bases). The CDR3 covers 11 residues. Germline-derived CDR1 and CDR2 are SGHRS and YFSETQ. CDR3 DNA, as far as it was read: TGCGCCAGCAGCTCCGGCCCAGGG. This encodes CASSSGPG. The complete CDR3 reads CASSSGPGAFF. The complete variable domain, with remaining parts taken from reference TRBV5-1 and TRBJ1-1, reads KAGVTQTPRYLIKTRGQQVTLSCSPISGHRSVSWYQQTPGQGLQFLFEYFSETQRNKGNFPGRFSGRQFSNSRSEMNVSTLELGDSALYLCASSSGPGAFFGQGTRLTVV.

Worth noting for this clone: Read sequence stops 3 residues before the CDR3 end, and the germline J gene provides the missing end. The chain uses TRBV30 and TRBJ2-7, with a possible D match to TRBD2 (5 bases). Trimming pared 4 bases from V and 3 bases from J, leaving 13 bases between. Per the germline V gene, CDR1 is GTSNPN and CDR2 is SVGIG (reference sequence). The CDR3 is 13 amino acids. CDR3 DNA (partial): TGTGCCTGGACCCCTGCGGGTCGCTACGAG. This sequence encodes CAWTPAGRYE. The CDR3 in its entirety is CAWTPAGRYEQYF.

This clone was detected ten times or more. The read finishes 3 residues shy of the CDR3 end, and the germline J gene is used to complete it. V and J are TRBV29-1 and TRBJ2-2, with D unclear. Germline assignment: CDR1 SQVTM and CDR2 ANQGSEA. Trimming removed 4 bases at V and 6 bases at J, with 18 bases between. The CDR3 is 15 residues long. CDR3 bases read: TGCAGCGTTGGCAGGAGAGGTGCTTCGGCCGGGGAG. It translates to CSVGRRGASAGE. The whole CDR3 sequence is CSVGRRGASAGELFF.

This clone was counted ten times or more. With the read ending 3 residues before the CDR3 end, the germline J gene is used to fill in that end. The J gene is TRBJ2-2, the V gene TRBV5-1; D is perhaps TRBD1 (5 bases). V lost 1 base, J lost 6 bases, and 19 bases lay in between. The CDR3 has 17 amino acids. Germline V gene data show CDR1 as SGHRS and CDR2 as YFSETQ. CDR3 in amino acids: CASSLSSQGSRAGELFF. The sequenced part of the CDR3 DNA is TGCGCCAGCAGCTTGAGCTCCCAGGGTAGCCGGGCCGGGGAG. The complete variable domain, with remaining parts taken from reference TRBV5-1 and TRBJ2-2, reads KAGVTQTPRYLIKTRGQQVTLSCSPISGHRSVSWYQQTPGQGLQFLFEYFSETQRNKGNFPGRFSGRQFSNSRSEMNVSTLELGDSALYLCASSLSSQGSRAGELFFGEGSRLTVL.